Below are 11 T cell receptor beta chains sequenced from a single sample in a study of cytomegalovirus exposure and HLA in healthy donors. In the PCR, 60 Vbeta and 13 Jbeta primers were used. The data were produced by immunoSEQ multiplex PCR, yet TCRdb's version contains in-frame clones alone and is incomplete. The sample has around 200,000 clones; 75% to 85% are singletons. The sample taken for sequencing was PBMCs. These TCRs come from a woman under 30 in good health and CMV-seronegative.

The V call is TRBV14, the J call TRBJ1-2; D not certain. Per the germline V gene, CDR1 is SGHDN and CDR2 is FVKESK. V lost 1 base and J lost 0, with 6 bases in between. The CDR3 covers 14 residues. The CDR3 protein is CASSQGPANYGYTF. CDR3 bases: TGTGCCAGCAGCCAAGGTCCGGCTAACTATGGCTACACCTTC.

The rearrangement joins TRBV11-2 to TRBJ2-3, with D perhaps TRBD2 (6 bases). This CDR3 region has 14 residues. V lost 5 bases, J lost 3 bases, and 12 bases lay in between. In germline, CDR1 is SGHAT, CDR2 FQNNGV. The CDR3 is CASSARRVTDTQYF. In DNA form, the CDR3 reads TGTGCCAGCAGCGCAAGGAGGGTAACAGATACGCAGTATTTT.

The chain links TRBV7-2 to TRBJ1-2; D gene uncertain. V was trimmed by 5 bases and J by 7 bases, leaving 17 bases between them. Germline V CDR1 and CDR2: SGHTA, FQGNSA. The CDR3 covers 14 residues. CDR3 nucleotides: TGTGCCAGCAGCCCATCGACTGACCGTCGTGGCTACACCTTC. It specifies CASSPSTDRRGYTF.

In its sample, this clone was seen a few times. The chain has TRBV21-1 and TRBJ2-3; the table's D gene call, TRBD2, was not cross checked with the DNA. TRBV21-1 corresponds to a pseudogene. The CDR3 totals 11 residues. The CDR3 bases are TGTGCCAGCAGCTACACAGATACGCAGTATTTT. Its translation: CASSYTDTQYF.

This chain connects TRBV19 to TRBJ1-1, with a weak D call TRBD1 (6 bases). This CDR3 has 15 amino acids. Germline V gene lookup returns CDR1 LNHDA and CDR2 SQIVND (reference sequence). Trimming removed 5 bases from V and 1 base from J, with 14 bases in between. CDR3 coding DNA: TGTGCCAGTAGTCTACGGACAGTCCAGAACACTGAAGCTTTCTTT. Amino acids: CASSLRTVQNTEAFF.

The gene calls are TRBV4-1 and TRBJ2-7, with D tentatively TRBD2 (5 bases). Trimming took 0 bases from V and 2 from J, leaving 11 bases between them. Germline CDR1 MGHRA, CDR2 YSYEKL. CDR3 size: 15 residues. The DNA of the CDR3 is TGCGCCAGCAGCCAAGATACTAGGGCGACCTACGAGCAGTACTTC. It encodes CASSQDTRATYEQYF.

This sequence joins TRBV19 and TRBJ2-2; 7 positions match TRBD2. Germline CDR1 LNHDA, CDR2 SQIVND (reference sequence). The CDR3 has 14 amino acids. The V segment lost 7 bases and the J segment 2 bases; nucleotides outside the gene matches: 4. The CDR3 protein is CASKRDYNTGELFF. For the CDR3, the DNA is TGTGCCAGTAAGAGGGACTATAACACCGGGGAGCTGTTTTTT. The variable domain in full, completed from reference TRBV19 and TRBJ2-2, reads DGGITQSPKYLFRKEGQNVTLSCEQNLNHDAMYWYRQDPGQGLRLIYYSQIVNDFQKGDIAEGYSVSREKKESFPLTVTSAQKNPTAFYLCASKRDYNTGELFFGEGSRLTVL.

The chain recombines TRBV6-5 with TRBJ1-2; no firm D call. V was cut by 6 bases and J by 7 bases, with 15 bases left in between. The germline V gene encodes CDR1 MNHEY and CDR2 SVGAGI. The CDR3 is made up of 13 amino acids. CDR3: CASRKEGWGGYTF. The CDR3 nucleotides read TGTGCCAGCAGAAAGGAGGGCTGGGGTGGCTACACCTTC.

The chain uses TRBV7-7 and TRBJ2-7; TRBD2 aligns across 10 bases. Germline CDR1 reads SSHAT; CDR2 reads FNYEAQ (reference sequence). The CDR3 consists of 15 residues. Trimming took 5 bases from V and 6 from J; bases not matched to a gene: 10. The DNA for the CDR3 is TGTGCCAGCAGCCCCGATAGCGGGGGGAACGGCGAGCAGTACTTC. Translating gives CASSPDSGGNGEQYF.

This chain connects TRBV4-2 to TRBJ1-1; D may be TRBD1 (6 bases). Germline V gene lookup returns CDR1 LGHNA and CDR2 YNFKEQ. V was cut by 6 bases and J by 2 bases, with 16 bases left in between. The CDR3 contains 15 residues. The CDR3 DNA reads as TGTGCCAGCAGTCCAACTCCAGGGGTAAACACTGAAGCTTTCTTT. This encodes CASSPTPGVNTEAFF.

A single count supports this clone. V gene TRBV19 combines with J gene TRBJ1-2, with 7 bases identical to TRBD1. CDR3 length: 17 amino acids. The ends lost 5 bases at V and 6 bases at J; junction bases unmatched: 18. Germline V gene sequence: CDR1 LNHDA, CDR2 SQIVND (reference sequence). Here the CDR3 DNA reads TGTGCCAGTAGTTCCGCCGCAATCGAGGGACAGTGGAATGGCTACACCTTC. Translation gives CASSSAAIEGQWNGYTF. The full variable domain, in which reference TRBV19 and TRBJ1-2 provide the parts outside the CDR3, is DGGITQSPKYLFRKEGQNVTLSCEQNLNHDAMYWYRQDPGQGLRLIYYSQIVNDFQKGDIAEGYSVSREKKESFPLTVTSAQKNPTAFYLCASSSAAIEGQWNGYTFGSGTRLTVV.